The sample holds a few counts of the clone carrying this T cell receptor beta chain. Its target is unknown. The data were taken from a study of T cell repertoires in cytomegalovirus infection. Turning to the study itself: Peptides in the study included HLA-C-restricted and HLA-B-restricted CMV epitopes. The public TCR beta signatures pointed to both CMV infection and matching HLA type. General study findings and limits: The cumulative frequency of public TCR beta families identified carriers of CMV plus the relevant HLA.

The length of the CDR3 is 14 residues. Trimming cost V 0 bases and J 7 bases, with 15 bases left between them. Germline CDR1 is DFQATT and CDR2 is SNEGSKA (reference sequence). TCRdb ran MiXCR on the reads and lists one entry per CDR3 protein. Of 700,000 to 900,000 distinct CDR3 sequences listed, 25% to 30% are singletons. The sample here was cultured CD8+ T cells from PBMCs, taken from culture after CMV antigen stimulation. The sequence came from a human donor in good health (CMV status not recorded). Some clones in this sample may be carry-over from other donors' samples. J is TRBJ1-2 and V is TRBV20-1; a weak D match, TRBD1 (5 bases). CDR3 DNA: TGCAGTGCTAGAGATTGGGACGGGGCTGGTGGCTACACCTTC. It specifies CSARDWDGAGGYTF.